This TCR beta chain comes out of a study of early T cells in non-severe SARS-CoV-2 infection. This clonotype has ten or more counts. CDR3 length equals 14 residues. Each CDR3 protein gets one entry after TCRdb re-called the 5' RACE reads with MiXCR. The sample has about 35,000 distinct CDR3 sequences, around 5.1% seen once. This TCR derives from an adult who was a healthcare worker with PCR-confirmed SARS-CoV-2 infection or an uninfected control (not recorded which). The source material was whole blood, sampled at baseline. This sequence joins TRBV3-2 and TRBJ2-1; no check of the table's D call, TRBD1, against the DNA was made. TRBV3-2 is a pseudogene. DNA of the CDR3: TGTGCCAGCAGCGTAAGACAGGTTTACAATGAGCAGTTCTTC. Its protein product is CASSVRQVYNEQFF.